This record covers a single TCR beta chain. This sample was included in a study of blood T cell repertoires in COVID-19. The CDR3 loop spans 13 amino acids. Per the germline V gene, CDR1 is SSHAT and CDR2 is FNYEAQ (reference sequence). The protocol was immunoSEQ multiplex PCR, while the TCRdb copy is restricted to in-frame clones and leaves out a portion. This table holds 250,000 to 300,000 clones, around 86% found once. The clonotype comes from a man between 18 and 35 years old with active or convalescent COVID-19. The chain joins TRBV7-7 to TRBJ1-1, with 7 bases lining up with TRBD1. Sample: peripheral blood. The CDR3 nucleotides are TGTGCTAGCTCGACAGGGCTCAACACTGAAGCTTTCTTT. Translating gives CASSTGLNTEAFF.